These 7 T cell receptor beta chains were sequenced from one sample in a study of cytomegalovirus exposure and HLA in healthy donors. PCR was performed using 60 Vbeta and 13 Jbeta primers. Some clones are missing from TCRdb's copy, which holds only in-frame ones; the method was immunoSEQ multiplex PCR. The data contain more than 150,000 clones, 65% to 90% of them singletons. The sample consisted of PBMCs. Receptor source: a man between 35 and 55 years old in good health and CMV-seropositive.

The chain employs TRBV27 and TRBJ2-3; the D gene is possibly TRBD1 (5 bases). V shed 3 bases and J shed 4 bases, with 17 bases lying between them. CDR3 length equals 16 residues. CDR1 is MNHEY and CDR2 is SMNVEV in the germline V gene (reference sequence). CDR3 amino acids: CASSFQGAAGPDTQYF. Written as DNA, the CDR3 is TGTGCCAGCAGTTTTCAAGGGGCAGCAGGGCCAGATACGCAGTATTTT.

The chain uses TRBV5-6 and TRBJ2-7; TRBD1 matches 7 bases. V lost 4 bases, J lost 2 bases, and 9 bases stayed unmatched. Germline lookup yields CDR1 SGHDT and CDR2 YYEEEE. The CDR3 consists of 15 residues. The chain's CDR3 is CASSPGTASAYEQYF. CDR3 nucleotide sequence: TGTGCCAGCAGCCCCGGGACAGCCTCTGCCTACGAGCAGTACTTC.

The chain links TRBV15 to TRBJ1-4, with 9 bases fitting TRBD1. The CDR3 totals 15 residues. V shed 1 base and J 10 bases; nucleotides not matched to a gene: 7. Germline V lookup: CDR1 LNHNV, CDR2 YYDKDF (reference sequence). CDR3 bases: TGTGCCACCAGCAGAGCCGGGACAGGGTATGGAAAACTGTTTTTT. This codes for CATSRAGTGYGKLFF.

The chain couples TRBV20-1 to TRBJ2-7; maybe TRBD1 (6 bases). The CDR3 runs 11 residues. The V gene lost 4 bases and the J gene lost 5 bases, with 9 bases spanning the gap. Germline CDR1 reads DFQATT; CDR2 reads SNEGSKA (reference sequence). CDR3 protein: CSATGDHEQYF. Here the CDR3 DNA reads TGCAGTGCTACAGGGGACCACGAGCAGTACTTC.

The chain joins TRBV6-5 to TRBJ2-7, with D possibly being TRBD1 (6 bases). The V gene's germline CDR1 is MNHEY and CDR2 SVGAGI. The CDR3 is made up of 13 amino acids. Trimming took 7 bases from V and 0 from J, leaving 10 bases between them. The CDR3 sequence: CASNGQSSYEQYF. The CDR3 bases are TGTGCCAGCAACGGACAGAGCTCCTACGAGCAGTACTTC.

The chain couples TRBV6-1 to TRBJ1-4, with TRBD1 matching 8 bases. V was clipped by 7 bases and J by 3 bases; unmatched bases: 7. Germline V CDR1 and CDR2: MNHNS, SASEGT. The CDR3 spans 15 residues. The CDR3 nucleotides are TGTGCCAGCAAGAGACAGGGGTCAGCTAATGAAAAACTGTTTTTT. As protein: CASKRQGSANEKLFF.

This chain links TRBV4-3 with TRBJ1-2, with D maybe TRBD1 (5 bases). V lost 1 base and J lost 6, with 12 bases in between. CDR3 length equals 14 residues. Germline CDR1 and CDR2: LGHNA and YSLEER. The CDR3 here is CASSQGTLPHGYTF. CDR3 sequence (DNA): TGCGCCAGCAGCCAAGGGACACTCCCTCATGGCTACACCTTC.